The TCR beta chain under discussion was sequenced for a study of blood T cell repertoires in COVID-19. V lost 6 bases, J lost 5 bases, and 10 bases lay in between. The CDR3 has 12 residues. CDR1 and CDR2 (germline): SNHLY, FYNNEI. The method was immunoSEQ multiplex PCR; TCRdb's version includes in-frame clones alone and lacks a portion of them. Of 90,000 to 150,000 clones listed, roughly nine tenths were seen once; the top ten hold 7.7%. The sequence derives from a human donor in a cohort sampled during active COVID-19. Specimen: peripheral blood. The chain employs TRBV2 and TRBJ1-2; D may be TRBD1 (5 bases). This chain's CDR3 is CASSGGPYGYTF. The CDR3 DNA follows: TGTGCCAGCAGCGGGGGTCCTTATGGCTACACCTTC. The full variable domain, with the rest looked up from reference TRBV2 and TRBJ1-2, is EPEVTQTPSHQVTQMGQEVILRCVPISNHLYFYWYRQILGQKVEFLVSFYNNEISEKSEIFDDQFSVERPDGSNFTLKIRSTKLEDSAMYFCASSGGPYGYTFGSGTRLTVV.